This is a list of T cell receptor beta chains from one sample in a study of blood T cells in healthy people across ages. TCRdb reprocessed the 5' RACE reads with MiXCR, giving one entry per CDR3 protein. The sample includes 600,000 to 850,000 distinct CDR3 sequences, 20% to 30% of them seen just once. These data were also filed under a second study, of T cells of mothers and their children.

Sequencing was done on a sample of blood. These receptors were obtained from a boy between 10 and 17 years old in good health. Both conserved end residues are part of each CDR3. D genes are given only for firm matches. Clone size is given for some rows only: seen once, a few or many times, or a class if the clone is expanded.

few	TRBD2	TRBJ2-5	TRBV20-1	CSARDLGGGSRETQYF	TGCAGTGCTAGAGATCTGGGCGGCGGGAGTAGGGAGACCCAGTACTTC
NA	NA	TRBJ2-5	TRBV10-3	CAISVEETQYF	TGTGCCATCAGTGTTGAAGAGACCCAGTACTTC
few	NA	TRBJ2-5	TRBV12-3/TRBV12-4	CASNLGLAYQETQYF	TGTGCCAGCAATTTGGGATTAGCGTACCAAGAGACCCAGTACTTC
few	NA	TRBJ1-1	TRBV29-1	CSVDSPLNTEAFF	TGCAGCGTTGACAGTCCTCTCAACACTGAAGCTTTCTTT
NA	TRBD1	TRBJ2-3	TRBV20-1	CSATRLGQGISDTQYF	TGCAGTGCTACAAGACTGGGACAGGGGATCTCAGATACGCAGTATTTT
NA	TRBD1	TRBJ1-1	TRBV10-3	CAISEPDRGTEAFF	TGTGCCATCAGTGAGCCCGACAGGGGCACTGAAGCTTTCTTT
NA	TRBD2	TRBJ2-1	TRBV27	CASSIALAGSSYNEQFF	TGTGCCAGCAGTATCGCCCTAGCGGGGTCCTCCTACAATGAGCAGTTCTTC
NA	TRBD1	TRBJ2-7	TRBV7-7	CASSSGTGNEQYF	TGTGCTAGCAGTTCCGGGACAGGGAACGAGCAGTACTTC
few	NA	TRBJ1-5	TRBV15	CATSREGVAPQHF	TGTGCCACCAGCAGAGAAGGGGTCGCGCCCCAGCATTTT
few	NA	TRBJ1-1	TRBV20-1	CSARWTESMNTEAFF	TGCAGTGCTAGATGGACAGAGTCCATGAACACTGAAGCTTTCTTT
NA	NA	TRBJ2-7	TRBV6-2/TRBV6-3	CASSWTENGFGQYF	TGTGCCAGCAGTTGGACCGAGAATGGCTTCGGGCAGTACTTC
few	NA	TRBJ1-2	TRBV7-9	CASSLLEGGSEGYTF	TGTGCCAGCAGCTTACTGGAAGGAGGCTCCGAAGGCTACACCTTC
NA	NA	TRBJ2-1	TRBV29-1	CSAPILNEQFF	TGCAGCGCCCCTATACTGAATGAGCAGTTCTTC
NA	NA	TRBJ2-3	TRBV12-3/TRBV12-4	CASSPTDSTDTQYF	TGTGCCAGCAGTCCGACAGATAGCACAGATACGCAGTATTTT
few	TRBD2	TRBJ2-5	TRBV7-8	CASSLAGLAGETQYF	TGTGCCAGCAGCTTAGCCGGGCTAGCGGGAGAGACCCAGTACTTC
NA	TRBD2	TRBJ2-1	TRBV7-6	CASRPTSGGSSYNEQFF	TGTGCCAGCAGACCGACTAGCGGCGGGAGCTCCTACAATGAGCAGTTCTTC
few	NA	TRBJ2-5	TRBV6-5	CASSYEEPVGGLFGTQYF	TGTGCCAGCAGTTACGAGGAACCGGTGGGGGGGCTATTTGGGACCCAGTACTTC
few	NA	TRBJ2-1	TRBV5-6	CASSLEPGGLEQFF	TGTGCCAGCAGCTTGGAACCAGGGGGGCTTGAGCAGTTCTTC
NA	TRBD2	TRBJ2-5	TRBV25-1	CASMGPLEKAGGPWEETQYF	TGTGCCAGCATGGGACCCCTTGAAAAGGCGGGAGGGCCTTGGGAAGAGACCCAGTACTTC
NA	TRBD1	TRBJ1-4	TRBV7-9	CASSLGGQEKLFF	TGTGCCAGCAGCTTAGGGGGACAGGAAAAACTGTTTTTT
once	TRBD2	TRBJ2-7	TRBV3-1	CASSRLAADHEQYF	TGTGCCAGCAGTCGACTAGCGGCCGACCACGAGCAGTACTTC
few	NA	TRBJ2-7	TRBV6-5	CASSRGPYRSYEQYF	TGTGCCAGCAGCCGGGGGCCATATCGTTCCTACGAGCAGTACTTC
NA	NA	TRBJ2-7	TRBV4-1	CASSESEGAPYEQYF	TGCGCCAGCAGCGAATCGGAGGGGGCCCCCTACGAGCAGTACTTC
NA	NA	TRBJ2-7	TRBV9	CASSPTGGTAYEQYF	TGTGCCAGCAGCCCAACGGGCGGGACAGCTTACGAGCAGTACTTC
NA	TRBD2	TRBJ2-3	TRBV20-1	CSARPFAGDSTDTQYF	TGCAGTGCTAGGCCTTTCGCGGGAGATAGCACAGATACGCAGTATTTT
NA	TRBD1	TRBJ1-4	TRBV6-1	CASSGGTGGRKLFF	TGTGCCAGCAGTGGGGGGACAGGGGGCCGAAAACTGTTTTTT
NA	TRBD1	TRBJ2-7	TRBV4-1	CASSHGQGTNHEQYF	TGCGCCAGCAGCCACGGACAGGGGACGAACCACGAGCAGTACTTC
NA	NA	TRBJ2-7	TRBV27	CASSLSGRHEQYF	TGTGCCAGCAGTTTATCGGGACGCCACGAGCAGTACTTC
few	TRBD2	TRBJ2-5	TRBV6-2/TRBV6-3	CASSYLSPGTSELSQYF	TGTGCCAGCAGTTACCTGAGTCCCGGGACTAGCGAGTTGAGCCAGTACTTC
few	NA	TRBJ1-1	TRBV7-9	CASRGGGVRTEAFF	TGTGCCAGCAGGGGGGGAGGGGTCCGCACGGAAGCTTTCTTT
few	NA	TRBJ1-2	TRBV7-2	CASSFNRAHGYTF	TGTGCCAGCAGCTTCAACAGGGCCCATGGCTACACCTTC
NA	TRBD1	TRBJ2-1	TRBV10-3	CAISESIAGQGNSYNEQFF	TGTGCCATCAGTGAGTCGATTGCGGGACAGGGGAATTCCTACAATGAGCAGTTCTTC
NA	NA	TRBJ2-5	TRBV6-2/TRBV6-3	CASSYGGGGQETQYF	TGTGCCAGCAGTTACGGGGGAGGGGGCCAAGAGACCCAGTACTTC
NA	TRBD2	TRBJ2-7	TRBV7-2	CASSFQLAGRPYEQYF	TGTGCCAGCAGCTTTCAACTAGCGGGACGACCCTACGAGCAGTACTTC
few	NA	TRBJ2-2	TRBV24-1	CATSLGPGELFF	TGTGCCACCAGTTTGGGACCCGGGGAGCTGTTTTTT
few	NA	TRBJ2-1	TRBV9	CASSPTIGEQFF	TGTGCCAGCAGCCCCACTATTGGTGAGCAGTTCTTC
NA	NA	TRBJ2-6	TRBV5-1	CASSLGVLDRNVLTF	TGCGCCAGCAGCTTGGGGGTATTGGATCGCAACGTCCTGACTTTC
NA	NA	TRBJ2-3	TRBV7-2	CASSSGLSQYF	TGTGCCAGCAGCAGCGGACTCTCCCAGTATTTT
few	TRBD1	TRBJ2-7	TRBV19	CASSALQGSHEQYF	TGTGCCAGTAGTGCGTTACAGGGGAGCCACGAGCAGTACTTC
NA	TRBD2	TRBJ2-1	TRBV6-1	CASRRAASGRSYNEQFF	TGTGCCAGCAGGAGGGCGGCTAGCGGCCGCTCCTACAATGAGCAGTTCTTC
NA	NA	TRBJ2-1	TRBV29-1	CSVDLVEQFF	TGCAGCGTAGACTTGGTTGAGCAGTTCTTC
NA	TRBD1	TRBJ2-3	TRBV7-2	CASSLGQGFGTDTQYF	TGTGCCAGCAGCTTAGGACAGGGGTTCGGCACAGATACGCAGTATTTT
many	TRBD1	TRBJ2-7	TRBV4-1	CASSLGQGASYEQYF	TGCGCCAGCAGCCTCGGACAGGGGGCGTCCTACGAGCAGTACTTC
few	TRBD1	TRBJ1-1	TRBV3-1	CASSPGAGTGGLNTEAFF	TGTGCCAGCAGCCCGGGGGCCGGGACAGGGGGGCTGAACACTGAAGCTTTCTTT
NA	NA	TRBJ2-1	TRBV6-4	CASSDGLATYNEQFF	TGTGCCAGCAGCGATGGGCTAGCGACCTACAATGAGCAGTTCTTC
few	NA	TRBJ1-1	TRBV11-3	CASSWEGGTEAFF	TGTGCCAGCAGCTGGGAAGGGGGCACTGAAGCTTTCTTT
NA	TRBD1	TRBJ2-1	TRBV18	CASSHVGDRGLNEQFF	TGTGCCAGCTCACATGTCGGGGACAGGGGGCTTAATGAGCAGTTCTTC
few	TRBD1	TRBJ1-5	TRBV12-5	CASGFEETGLKWNQPQHF	TGTGCTAGTGGTTTCGAAGAGACAGGGCTGAAGTGGAATCAGCCCCAGCATTTT
few	NA	TRBJ1-1	TRBV10-3	CAIGPPGGVTEAFF	TGTGCCATCGGGCCCCCGGGTGGTGTCACTGAAGCTTTCTTT
NA	NA	TRBJ1-1	TRBV12-5	CASGLAEMNTEAFF	TGTGCTAGTGGTTTAGCGGAGATGAACACTGAAGCTTTCTTT
NA	TRBD2	TRBJ2-1	TRBV7-9	CASIAGTTPNEQFF	TGTGCCAGCATTGCAGGGACTACGCCGAATGAGCAGTTCTTC
few	TRBD2	TRBJ2-4	TRBV11-2	CASSLDLGTSGRVAKNIQYF	TGTGCCAGCAGCTTGGACCTAGGGACTAGCGGGAGGGTAGCCAAAAACATTCAGTACTTC